What follows describes a single T cell receptor beta chain. Its specificity is unknown. The table came from immunoSEQ multiplex PCR; TCRdb's copy has only in-frame clones and leaves some out. This sample carries about 63,000 clones, 88% of them seen once, and the ten largest clones take 5.4%. Brentuximab vedotin exposure varied, and every patient relapsed after autologous stem cell transplantation. These data belong to a study of PD-1 blockade in classical Hodgkin lymphoma. As for the study in general: Patients were administered nivolumab (3 mg/kg intravenously) every 2 weeks.

The CDR3 sequence is 14 residues long. The trim removed 5 bases at V and 6 bases at J, leaving 10 bases unmatched. Germline V lookup: CDR1 SGHRS, CDR2 YFSETQ. General study findings and limits: CD4+ TCR diversity, unlike CD8+, rose significantly by C4D1.

The chain uses TRBV5-1 and TRBJ1-1, with TRBD1 matching over 7 bases. The sequenced sample was peripheral blood mononuclear cells (PBMCs), obtained before the second cycle of nivolumab. The TCR comes from a human donor with classical Hodgkin lymphoma. CDR3 amino acids: CASSYDTGVAEAFF. CDR3 DNA: TGCGCCAGCAGTTATGATACAGGGGTGGCTGAAGCTTTCTTT.